This is a list of T cell receptor beta chains from one sample in a study of siplizumab effects on memory and regulatory T cells. Data came from immunoSEQ multiplex PCR; TCRdb stores just in-frame clones and leaves some out. The data show approximately 100,000 clones, about 91% seen once. Input material: CD4+ T cells sorted from blood. These receptor sequences come from a human donor in good health. Some clones in this sample may be carry-over from other donors' samples. The CDR3 runs from the conserved cysteine through the conserved F or W. D genes are given only for firm matches. Clone size is stated in some rows and not others, as once, few, many or a class when expanded.

V	D	size	J	length	DNA	CDR3
TRBV7-8	NA	NA	TRBJ2-3	14	TGTGCCAGCAGCTTGGCGGGGCCCACAGATACGCAGTATTTT	CASSLAGPTDTQYF
TRBV11-2	NA	NA	TRBJ2-7	16	TGTGCCAGCAGCACCCGACCCTTCAGAACGGGCTACGAGCAGTACTTC	CASSTRPFRTGYEQYF
TRBV7-8	NA	once	TRBJ2-3	18	TGTGCCAGCAGCTCCCCCGCCGGGGTACAGTGGGGTAAGGGTACGCAGTATTTT	CASSSPAGVQWGKGTQYF
TRBV28	NA	NA	TRBJ1-5	18	TGTGCCAGCAGTTCAACAGCCCGCCGGGCCGTTAGCAATCAGCCCCAGCATTTT	CASSSTARRAVSNQPQHF
TRBV10-3	NA	NA	TRBJ1-3	13	TGTGCCATCAGTACAGGGTCTGGAAACACCATATATTTT	CAISTGSGNTIYF
TRBV7-9	NA	few	TRBJ2-5	14	TGTGCCAGCAGCCCAGGACAAGCCCAAGAGACCCAGTACTTC	CASSPGQAQETQYF
TRBV27	NA	NA	TRBJ2-7	13	TGTGCCAGCAGTGCCAAACTTTCCTACGAGCAGTACTTC	CASSAKLSYEQYF
TRBV6-5	TRBD1	NA	TRBJ1-6	14	TGTGCCAGCAGGGCCGGGACAGGGGTGTCACCCCTCCACTTT	CASRAGTGVSPLHF
TRBV9	NA	once	TRBJ1-5	13	TGTGCCAGCAGCGTTGGGATGGTTCAGCCCCAGCATTTT	CASSVGMVQPQHF
TRBV7-3	NA	NA	TRBJ2-1	13	TGTGCCAGCAGCCGGAGTCGAGATTTTGAGCAGTTCTTC	CASSRSRDFEQFF
TRBV6-1	TRBD2	NA	TRBJ2-1	15	TGTGCCAGCAGTGAAGCGCTACTAGCGCCCAATGAGCAGTTCTTC	CASSEALLAPNEQFF
TRBV9	NA	NA	TRBJ1-3	18	TGTGCCAGCAGCGGACGACAGGAGTCCTCTGACTCTGGAAACACCATATATTTT	CASSGRQESSDSGNTIYF
TRBV30	TRBD1	NA	TRBJ2-5	15	TGTGCCTGGAGTGTCCTGACAGGGGGCCCAGAGACCCAGTACTTC	CAWSVLTGGPETQYF
TRBV19	TRBD1	NA	TRBJ1-3	16	TGTGCCAGTAGTCTATCGGACAGGGGTACGGGAAACACCATATATTTT	CASSLSDRGTGNTIYF
TRBV6-5	TRBD1	NA	TRBJ2-5	13	TGTGCCAGCAGTTACAGGGGGCGGGAGACCCAGTACTTC	CASSYRGRETQYF
TRBV27	NA	once	TRBJ2-5	15	TGTGCCAGCAGTTTTGCCGGGACCAACCAAGAGACCCAGTACTTC	CASSFAGTNQETQYF
TRBV4-2	NA	NA	TRBJ1-1	14	TGTGCCAGCAGCCAAGGCGGCGGGGTCACTGAAGCTTTCTTT	CASSQGGGVTEAFF
TRBV6-6	TRBD1	NA	TRBJ2-7	12	TGTGCCAGCAGTGGAGACAGGGACGAGCAGTACTTC	CASSGDRDEQYF
TRBV14	TRBD2	NA	TRBJ2-7	18	TGTGCCAGCAGCCATTACCTGCTTCAGCGGGAGGGAGCTTACGAGCAGTACTTC	CASSHYLLQREGAYEQYF
TRBV19	NA	NA	TRBJ1-3	14	TGTGCCAGTAGTATGGTCCCGCAAAAAAACACCATATATTTT	CASSMVPQKNTIYF